The 31 T cell receptor beta chains below were found in one sample sequenced in a study of blood T cell repertoires in COVID-19. TCRdb's table, derived via immunoSEQ multiplex PCR, lists solely in-frame clones and lacks some. The top ten hold less than 2.5% of the sample, which has over 110,000 clones, around 72% seen once. The material sequenced was peripheral blood. Receptors originate from a woman aged 55-69 years with acute or convalescent COVID-19.

This chain uses TRBV28 with TRBJ1-2; D is perhaps TRBD1 (6 bases). This CDR3 comprises 14 residues. V gave up 0 bases and J gave up 5 bases, with 10 bases separating them. Looked up from germline, CDR1 is MDHEN and CDR2 is SYDVKM. In DNA, the CDR3 is TGTGCCAGCAGTTTATGGGGACACTGGTATGGCTACACCTTC. Translated, it gives CASSLWGHWYGYTF.

The rearrangement links TRBV10-3 to TRBJ2-3, with D possibly being TRBD2 (6 bases). Germline V gives CDR1 ENHRY, CDR2 SYGVKD. Trimming stripped 7 bases from V and 0 bases from J, with 11 bases between. This CDR3 is built from 14 residues. CDR3 DNA sequence: TGTGCCATCACGGGGGATGCTAGCACAGATACGCAGTATTTT. Protein: CAITGDASTDTQYF.

This sequence joins TRBV6-6 and TRBJ2-1, with D tentatively TRBD1 (6 bases). Trimming removed 6 bases at V and 15 bases at J, with 15 bases between. CDR1 is MNHNY and CDR2 is SVGAGI in the germline V gene (reference sequence). CDR3 length: 11 amino acids. The CDR3 DNA reads as TGTGCCAGCAGAGAACAGGGTTTCAGGTTCTTC. Its protein product is CASREQGFRFF.

This chain joins TRBV25-1 and TRBJ1-1; 7 bases map to TRBD1. The germline V gene has CDR1 MGHDK and CDR2 SYGVNS. The CDR3 totals 11 residues. The V and J ends lost 5 bases and 7 bases, in that order; junction bases with no gene match: 1. This CDR3 is CASSRGHEAFF. CDR3 DNA sequence: TGTGCCAGCAGTAGGGGGCATGAAGCTTTCTTT.

The sample holds a few counts of this clone. The chain carries TRBV7-9 and TRBJ2-7; 10 bases align to TRBD2. The germline gives CDR1 SEHNR, CDR2 FQNEAQ (reference sequence). J was trimmed by 0 bases and V by 2 bases; bases with no gene match: 7. The CDR3 contains 17 residues. CDR3 in DNA: TGTGCCAGCAGCTTAATCGCCCCTAGCGGGAGCTCCTACGAGCAGTACTTC. It translates to CASSLIAPSGSSYEQYF.

V and J are TRBV15 and TRBJ1-1, with TRBD1 identical over 10 bases. The V gene's germline CDR1 is LNHNV and CDR2 YYDKDF (reference sequence). With V trimmed by 2 bases and J by 8 bases, 5 bases remained unmatched. CDR3 length equals 14 residues. The CDR3 here is CATSRRTGGPEAFF. DNA for the CDR3: TGTGCCACCAGCAGACGGACAGGGGGACCAGAAGCTTTCTTT.

The chain employs TRBV19 and TRBJ2-5, with a tentative D call TRBD2 (6 bases). With 5 bases removed from V and 5 bases from J, the gap between germline ends came to 15 bases. Germline V lookup: CDR1 LNHDA, CDR2 SQIVND (reference sequence). The CDR3 has 14 amino acids. For the CDR3, the DNA is TGTGCCAGTAGTTTAGGACGGGGGAGGGAGACCCAGTACTTC. It is translated as CASSLGRGRETQYF.

This chain uses TRBV7-9 with TRBJ2-3; weak D call: TRBD2 (6 bases). The germline CDR1 and CDR2 sequences are SEHNR and FQNEAQ (reference sequence). V was clipped by 2 bases and J by 4 bases, with 16 bases between them. This CDR3 is 16 amino acids long. CDR3 sequence: CASSLLPGSGADTQYF. For the CDR3, the DNA is TGTGCCAGCAGCTTATTACCCGGGAGTGGGGCAGATACGCAGTATTTT.

V gene TRBV5-6 combines with J gene TRBJ1-6; D is perhaps TRBD1 (6 bases). Trimming took off 2 bases at V and 5 bases at J, with 11 bases between the two ends. The CDR3 has 15 amino acids. Per the germline V gene, CDR1 is SGHDT and CDR2 is YYEEEE. The CDR3 protein is CASSLRAGDNSPLHF. In DNA, the CDR3 is TGTGCCAGCAGCTTAAGGGCAGGGGATAATTCACCCCTCCACTTT.

This chain joins TRBV10-3 and TRBJ1-2; TRBD1 agrees at 11 bases. CDR3 length equals 16 residues. Germline CDR1 ENHRY, CDR2 SYGVKD. With 6 bases clipped from V and 7 bases from J, the junction kept 13 bases outside the gene matches. CDR3 sequence reads: CAISRLVGQGAGGYTF. The DNA of the CDR3 is TGTGCCATCAGCCGCCTAGTCGGACAGGGGGCTGGTGGCTACACCTTC.

This clone was picked up one time. V is TRBV29-1 and J is TRBJ2-1; perhaps TRBD1 as D (5 bases). This CDR3 comprises 13 residues. From germline, CDR1 is SQVTM and CDR2 ANQGSEA. The CDR3 region has the DNA TGCGGGGCTACAGACGGATCACACAATGAGCAGTTCTTC. Translating it yields CGATDGSHNEQFF.

As to this clone: The junction departs from germline at one end; a sequencing error may be responsible. The chain combines TRBV20-1 with TRBJ2-7; 8 bases match TRBD2. CDR3 size: 9 residues. Per the germline V gene, CDR1 is DFQATT and CDR2 is SNEGSKA (reference sequence). In DNA, the CDR3 is TGCTTGCCCGGGGGGGGGACAAACTTC. As protein: CLPGGGTNF.

The chain joins TRBV5-1 to TRBJ2-1; 13 nucleotides align to TRBD2. The germline V gene encodes CDR1 SGHRS and CDR2 YFSETQ. V gave up 3 bases and J gave up 4 bases; unmatched junction bases: 1. This CDR3 spans 15 amino acids. The CDR3 region has the DNA TGCGCCAGCAGCTCACTAGCGGGGGGGTACAATGAGCAGTTCTTC. Translating it yields CASSSLAGGYNEQFF.

The chain employs TRBV11-1 and TRBJ2-5, with 9 bases lining up with TRBD2. The CDR3 has 16 residues. Losses at the gene ends were 5 bases for V and 1 base for J; bases not matched to a gene: 8. The germline V gene has CDR1 SGHAT and CDR2 FQDESV (reference sequence). The CDR3 DNA reads TGTGCCAGCAGCCCCGGACTAGCGAGAGGCCAAGAGACCCAGTACTTC. Encoded protein: CASSPGLARGQETQYF. The variable domain in full, with the rest retrieved from reference TRBV11-1 and TRBJ2-5, is EAEVAQSPRYKITEKSQAVAFWCDPISGHATLYWYRQILGQGPELLVQFQDESVVDDSQLPKDRFSAERLKGVDSTLKIQPAELGDSAMYLCASSPGLARGQETQYFGPGTRLLVL.

The sample holds one count of this clone. V gene TRBV7-8 combines with J gene TRBJ1-1; D is possibly TRBD1 (6 bases). The length of the CDR3 is 12 residues. Germline CDR1 is SGHVS and CDR2 is FQNEAQ. V was shortened by 5 bases and J by 13 bases, with 17 bases between the two germline ends. CDR3 coding DNA: TGTGCCAGCAGCGCCAGACAGGTCCCTGGTTTCTTT. Translated, it gives CASSARQVPGFF.

V gene TRBV5-1 combines with J gene TRBJ2-7, with TRBD2 as a possible D gene (5 bases). The V and J ends lost 2 bases and 2 bases respectively, with 11 bases between them. Germline CDR1 reads SGHRS; CDR2 reads YFSETQ. The CDR3 is 14 amino acids. The CDR3 DNA follows: TGCGCCAGCAGCTTCGGCGGGCTGACCTACGAGCAGTACTTC. Translation: CASSFGGLTYEQYF.

The rearrangement links TRBV3-1 (or the pseudogene TRBV3-2) to TRBJ2-5; the match to TRBD2 covers 15 bases. Germline values: CDR1 LGHDT, CDR2 YNNKEL (reference sequence). This CDR3 is built from 20 residues. Trimming removed 1 base from V and 4 bases from J; junction bases left unmatched: 13. CDR3 sequence (DNA): TGTGCCAGCAGCCAAGGCGGGACTAGCGGGAGGCCCACACCCAGAGAGACCCAGTACTTC. Translating gives CASSQGGTSGRPTPRETQYF.

This chain links TRBV6-4 with TRBJ2-6; 8 positions match TRBD1. Trimming at V came to 2 bases and at J to 0 bases, leaving 6 bases not matched to a gene. The CDR3 is made up of 18 amino acids. The germline gives CDR1 MRHNA, CDR2 SNTAGT. CDR3 DNA: TGTGCCAGCAGTGACACCGGGACAGGCCTCTCTGGGGCCAACGTCCTGACTTTC. Translated: CASSDTGTGLSGANVLTF.

CDR3 protein: CSARAGYEQYF. CDR3 DNA sequence: TGCAGTGCTAGAGCAGGCTACGAGCAGTACTTC. The rearrangement uses TRBV20-1 and TRBJ2-7; D uncertain. This CDR3 has 11 amino acids. V was pared by 1 base and J by 3 bases, with 4 bases between. Germline V lookup: CDR1 DFQATT, CDR2 SNEGSKA (reference sequence).

This clone was picked up a small number of times. The chain joins TRBV10-3 to TRBJ2-7, with D maybe TRBD2 (6 bases). CDR3 length: 15 amino acids. Germline V gives CDR1 ENHRY, CDR2 SYGVKD. The CDR3 region is CASSNGDSIQREQYF. CDR3 nucleotide sequence: TGTGCTTCGTCTAATGGGGACTCAATTCAGAGGGAGCAGTACTTC.

In its sample, this clone was seen a few times. This sequence joins TRBV5-4 and TRBJ2-7; TRBD2 matches 7 bases. The trim removed 0 bases at V and 5 bases at J, leaving 8 bases unmatched. Germline CDR1 and CDR2: SGHNT and YYREEE (reference sequence). This CDR3 has 15 amino acids. CDR3 nucleotides: TGTGCCAGCAGCTTGGAACTGGGGAGGGCCAACGAGCAGTACTTC. This gives the protein CASSLELGRANEQYF.

J is TRBJ1-5 and V is TRBV11-2; D not certain. Germline CDR1 and CDR2: SGHAT and FQNNGV. This CDR3 contains 13 residues. Trimming removed 3 bases at V and 9 bases at J, with 12 bases between. This chain's CDR3 is CASSLSAERPQHF. Written as DNA, the CDR3 is TGTGCCAGCAGCTTGAGCGCCGAGCGGCCCCAGCATTTT.

CDR3 loop: CASSIARLANHEQYF. The CDR3 DNA reads as TGTGCCAGTAGTATAGCAAGACTAGCGAACCACGAGCAGTACTTC. The chain has TRBV19 and TRBJ2-7; 8 nucleotides align to TRBD2. The CDR3 has 15 amino acids. Unmatched junction bases numbered 7, after V lost 1 base and J lost 5 bases. Looked up from germline, CDR1 is LNHDA and CDR2 is SQIVND (reference sequence).

The chain uses TRBV4-2 and TRBJ1-5; a possible D gene is TRBD1 (5 bases). The V end lost 3 bases, the J end lost 0 bases, and 9 bases lay between the germline ends. Germline V gives CDR1 LGHNA, CDR2 YNFKEQ. CDR3 length equals 15 residues. CDR3 sequence reads: CASSQRGISNQPQHF. Written as DNA, the CDR3 is TGTGCCAGCAGCCAGCGGGGGATTAGCAATCAGCCCCAGCATTTT.

This clone was found a few times. The genes are TRBV9 and TRBJ2-1; TRBD1 matches at 9 bases. With 2 bases clipped from V and 9 bases from J, the junction kept 9 bases outside the gene matches. Per the germline V gene, CDR1 is SGDLS and CDR2 is YYNGEE. The CDR3 loop spans 15 amino acids. CDR3 DNA: TGTGCCAGCAGCGTGGGGACAGGGAGGTCCGGTGAGCAGTTCTTC. It is translated as CASSVGTGRSGEQFF.

V gene TRBV25-1 combines with J gene TRBJ1-2; D is perhaps TRBD1 (6 bases). Germline CDR1 and CDR2: MGHDK and SYGVNS. The V end lost 4 bases, the J end lost 4 bases, and 7 bases lay between the germline ends. This CDR3 is built from 12 residues. The CDR3, as DNA: TGTGCCAGCAGTGGGACAGTCTATGGCTACACCTTC. Protein product: CASSGTVYGYTF.

As DNA, the CDR3 is TGTGCCAGCAGACTTAGCGGCACAGATACGCAGTATTTT. Protein sequence: CASRLSGTDTQYF. This sequence joins TRBV12-3 or TRBV12-4 and TRBJ2-3, with D possibly being TRBD2 (5 bases). The CDR3 is made up of 13 amino acids. Trimming stripped 6 bases from V and 1 base from J, with 8 bases between.

The chain has TRBV28 and TRBJ1-6; D might be TRBD1 (5 bases). Germline values: CDR1 MDHEN, CDR2 SYDVKM. The CDR3 loop spans 15 amino acids. Trimming took off 3 bases at V and 8 bases at J, with 14 bases between the two ends. This chain's CDR3 is CASSFQGGKYSPLHF. The CDR3 coding sequence is TGTGCCAGCAGTTTTCAGGGAGGGAAGTATTCACCCCTCCACTTT.

This clone was found a few times. Here the CDR3 reads CASSINTASGGYTF. CDR3 nucleotides: TGTGCCAGTAGTATTAATACTGCTTCGGGGGGCTACACCTTC. V usage is TRBV19 and J usage is TRBJ1-2; D ambiguous. Germline V gene sequence: CDR1 LNHDA, CDR2 SQIVND (reference sequence). The CDR3 is 14 residues long. V was shortened by 3 bases and J by 8 bases, with 16 bases between the two germline ends.

V and J are TRBV2 and TRBJ2-7; 7 bases are a match to TRBD2. V lost 4 bases and J lost 0; bases outside the gene matches: 0. CDR3 length: 13 amino acids. CDR1 is SNHLY, CDR2 FYNNEI, per germline. The CDR3 bases are TGTGCCAGCAGTGGCGGGAGCTCCTACGAGCAGTACTTC. Protein product: CASSGGSSYEQYF.

J is TRBJ1-2 and V is TRBV25-1, with 8 bases lining up with TRBD1. The junction had 9 bases not matched to a gene; V was cut back by 5 bases and J by 1 base. CDR3 length: 16 amino acids. Germline V gene data show CDR1 as MGHDK and CDR2 as SYGVNS. The chain's CDR3 is CASSTRDRFHNYGYTF. In DNA form, the CDR3 reads TGTGCCAGCAGTACTCGGGACAGGTTCCATAACTATGGCTACACCTTC.